Below are 20 T cell receptor beta chains sequenced from a single sample in a study of Graves' ophthalmopathy and Graves' hyperthyroidism. Amplification of TCR beta CDR3 regions used RNA transcripts. First-round RT-PCR relied on HTBI primers, and a second-round multiplex PCR came next. TCRdb passed the multiplex PCR reads through MiXCR, listing each CDR3 protein once. The sample includes 350,000 to 450,000 distinct CDR3 sequences, about 16% of them seen just once. The specimen sequenced was peripheral blood. The receptors shown here come from a woman between 18 and 29 years old with Graves' ophthalmopathy.

This clonotype was detected many times. The V call is TRBV20-1, the J call TRBJ1-5, with 8 positions matching TRBD1. The V segment lost 2 bases and the J segment 0 bases; nucleotides outside the gene matches: 12. The CDR3 extends over 18 amino acids. Germline V gives CDR1 DFQATT, CDR2 SNEGSKA (reference sequence). The CDR3 region has the DNA TGCAGTGCTAGAAGGGGGCGACAGGGGATTTATAGCAATCAGCCCCAGCATTTT. It codes for CSARRGRQGIYSNQPQHF.

This clonotype occurred many times. This rearrangement joins TRBV28 to TRBJ2-2; 8 positions match TRBD1. The CDR3 has 17 amino acids. Germline assignment: CDR1 MDHEN and CDR2 SYDVKM. The V and J ends lost 2 bases and 5 bases, in that order; junction bases with no gene match: 10. The CDR3 DNA sequence: TGTGCCAGCAGTTTACGGGCGACAGGGGAGAGAACCGGGGAGCTGTTTTTT. Protein product: CASSLRATGERTGELFF.

The chain links TRBV12-3 or TRBV12-4 to TRBJ1-5, with TRBD1 as a possible D gene (5 bases). This CDR3 is 13 amino acids long. V was cut by 7 bases and J by 7 bases, with 14 bases left in between. The CDR3, as DNA: TGTGCCAGCAACCGAGGGGTACGGCAGCCCCAGCATTTT. This translates into CASNRGVRQPQHF.

In its sample, this clonotype was seen many times. The chain links TRBV6-1 to TRBJ2-7; D not resolved. The CDR3 consists of 13 residues. Germline V gives CDR1 MNHNS, CDR2 SASEGT. The CDR3 loop is CASLGRADYEQYF. The CDR3 DNA sequence: TGTGCGTCGCTGGGTAGGGCGGATTACGAGCAGTACTTC.

Ten or more counts support this clonotype. The V call is TRBV18, the J call TRBJ2-7, with 7 positions matching TRBD2. CDR3 length: 15 residues. Unmatched junction bases numbered 5, after V lost 2 bases and J lost 1 base. Germline loops: CDR1 KGHSH, CDR2 LQKENI. The CDR3 bases are TGTGCCAGCTCACCAACGCTAGCGGATTCCTACGAGCAGTACTTC. Its translation: CASSPTLADSYEQYF.

This clonotype was seen ten or more times. The gene calls are TRBV28 and TRBJ1-1; maybe TRBD1 (5 bases). The CDR3 totals 16 residues. Germline V gives CDR1 MDHEN, CDR2 SYDVKM. V was shortened by 6 bases and J by 1 base, with 18 bases between the two germline ends. The CDR3 sequence: CASSSDRGARNTEAFF. CDR3 nucleotide sequence: TGTGCCAGCAGCTCTGATCGTGGGGCGAGGAACACTGAAGCTTTCTTT. Full variable domain (remainder filled in from reference TRBV28 and TRBJ1-1): DVKVTQSSRYLVKRTGEKVFLECVQDMDHENMFWYRQDPGLGLRLIYFSYDVKMKEKGDIPEGYSVSREKKERFSLILESASTNQTSMYLCASSSDRGARNTEAFFGQGTRLTVV.

This clonotype came up many times. The chain couples TRBV20-1 to TRBJ1-5; D uncertain. The CDR3 consists of 17 residues. Between the trimmed V and J ends, which lost 4 bases and 0 bases, there was a span of 19 bases. Germline V CDR1 and CDR2: DFQATT, SNEGSKA (reference sequence). In nucleotides, the CDR3 is TGCAGTGCTAAAATGCCGTCCGCTGGTCTTAGCAATCAGCCCCAGCATTTT. It translates to CSAKMPSAGLSNQPQHF.

Remarks on this clonotype: At one of its ends the junction is not consistent with the germline gene, which may arise from a read error. The chain employs TRBV24-1 and TRBJ2-2, with D possibly TRBD1 on 6 matching bases. The CDR3 sequence is 16 residues long. The germline CDR1 and CDR2 sequences are KGHDR and SFDVKD. CDR3 DNA sequence: TGTGCCACCAGTGAGGGGGACAAGGGAAACACCGGGGATCTGTTTTTT. Translating gives CATSEGDKGNTGDLFF.

The rearrangement uses TRBV5-1 and TRBJ1-6; D is perhaps TRBD1 (5 bases). The CDR3 contains 12 residues. The V and J ends lost 4 bases and 10 bases respectively, with 9 bases between them. The V gene's germline CDR1 is SGHRS and CDR2 YFSETQ. Here the CDR3 DNA reads TGCGCCAGCAGCCGGGGCGAATCACCCCTCCACTTT. This gives the protein CASSRGESPLHF. Variable domain in full (rest from reference TRBV5-1 and TRBJ1-6): KAGVTQTPRYLIKTRGQQVTLSCSPISGHRSVSWYQQTPGQGLQFLFEYFSETQRNKGNFPGRFSGRQFSNSRSEMNVSTLELGDSALYLCASSRGESPLHFGNGTRLTVT.

This clonotype was seen ten or more times. The chain recombines TRBV20-1 with TRBJ1-1; 9 nucleotides match TRBD1. Trimming cost V 6 bases and J 11 bases; bases outside gene matches: 16. The germline V gene encodes CDR1 DFQATT and CDR2 SNEGSKA (reference sequence). The CDR3 runs to 14 residues. The CDR3 spells CSARSGTGSLGAFF. In DNA, the CDR3 is TGCAGTGCCAGATCCGGGACAGGGTCTTTGGGGGCTTTCTTT.

Many counts were recorded for this clonotype. This chain links TRBV11-2 with TRBJ1-2, with a weak D call TRBD1 (6 bases). Trimming stripped 1 base from V and 0 bases from J, with 9 bases between. Germline V gives CDR1 SGHAT, CDR2 FQNNGV. The CDR3 loop spans 15 amino acids. In nucleotides, the CDR3 is TGTGCCAGCAGCTTAGTTACAGGGACTAACTATGGCTACACCTTC. Residues: CASSLVTGTNYGYTF.

This clonotype appeared once. The J gene is TRBJ2-5, the V gene TRBV20-1, with 9 bases aligning to TRBD1. CDR3 length equals 14 residues. Germline assignment: CDR1 DFQATT and CDR2 SNEGSKA (reference sequence). V lost 6 bases to trimming and J lost 3 bases; unmatched junction nucleotides: 8. CDR3 amino acids: CSATGTGHEETQYF. CDR3 bases: TGCAGTGCAACCGGGACAGGGCATGAAGAGACCCAGTACTTC.

This clonotype was recorded at least ten times. The rearrangement links TRBV15 to TRBJ2-5; possible D gene TRBD1, 5 bases. This CDR3 has 16 amino acids. Looked up from germline, CDR1 is LNHNV and CDR2 is YYDKDF (reference sequence). With 1 base removed from V and 2 bases from J, the gap between germline ends came to 14 bases. This CDR3 is CATSRALGALQETQYF. The CDR3 DNA follows: TGTGCCACCAGCAGAGCATTAGGGGCCCTACAAGAGACCCAGTACTTC.

This clonotype came up many times. The chain uses TRBV6-2 or TRBV6-3 and TRBJ1-2; the D is unclear. This CDR3 spans 13 amino acids. V dropped 6 bases and J dropped 1 base, with 9 bases sitting between them. Looked up from germline, CDR1 is MNHEY and CDR2 is SVGEGT. In nucleotides, the CDR3 is TGTGCCAGCAGCCCCCAGCTTAACTATGGCTACACCTTC. This sequence encodes CASSPQLNYGYTF.

This clonotype was found a few times. The CDR3 DNA follows: TGTGCCAGCTCACCACGACAACTACAGGGAGTGGATGGCTACACCTTC. Protein sequence: CASSPRQLQGVDGYTF. J is TRBJ1-2 and V is TRBV18; tentative D call: TRBD1 (6 bases). The germline gives CDR1 KGHSH, CDR2 LQKENI. The CDR3 has 16 amino acids. Trimming took 1 base from V and 6 from J, leaving 18 bases between them.

This clonotype was seen ten or more times. This chain uses TRBV11-2 with TRBJ2-7; 9 nucleotides align to TRBD2. Germline CDR1 is SGHAT and CDR2 is FQNNGV. The CDR3 spans 16 residues. V lost 4 bases and J lost 2; bases outside the gene matches: 9. The CDR3 protein is CASSSPGGRAPYEQYF. The CDR3 bases are TGTGCCAGCAGCTCTCCGGGCGGGAGGGCCCCCTACGAGCAGTACTTC. The whole variable domain, remainder taken from reference TRBV11-2 and TRBJ2-7, is EAGVAQSPRYKIIEKRQSVAFWCNPISGHATLYWYQQILGQGPKLLIQFQNNGVVDDSQLPKDRFSAERLKGVDSTLKIQPAKLEDSAVYLCASSSPGGRAPYEQYFGPGTRLTVT.

This clonotype was seen at least ten times. The chain is built from TRBV9 and TRBJ1-1, with D tentatively TRBD1 (6 bases). Trimming took 2 bases from V and 5 from J, leaving 10 bases between them. The CDR3 has 13 amino acids. Germline CDR1 reads SGDLS; CDR2 reads YYNGEE. In nucleotides, the CDR3 is TGTGCCAGCAGCGTGGGGGGGCCTACTGAAGCTTTCTTT. Protein: CASSVGGPTEAFF.

With respect to this clonotype: At one boundary the junction diverges from the germline segment, which might be a read error. This chain uses TRBV27 with TRBJ1-2; 9 bases match TRBD1. Germline-derived CDR1 and CDR2 are MNHEY and SMNVEV (reference sequence). The CDR3 totals 15 residues. CDR3 sequence: CASSLSGTGNLPVAF. For the CDR3, the DNA is TGTGCCAGCAGTTTATCCGGGACAGGGAATCTTCCGGTGGCCTTC.

The sample holds many counts of this clonotype. The chain combines TRBV20-1 with TRBJ1-2; D is ambiguous. From germline, CDR1 is DFQATT and CDR2 SNEGSKA (reference sequence). Trimming took 5 bases from V and 4 from J, leaving 26 bases between them. The CDR3 extends over 17 amino acids. The CDR3 reads CSAPRSGTSNLAYGYTF. DNA of the CDR3: TGCAGTGCTCCAAGGTCAGGAACAAGTAACCTAGCCTATGGCTACACCTTC.

This clonotype was recorded many times. The chain carries TRBV6-5 and TRBJ1-5; D may be TRBD1 (6 bases). This CDR3 is built from 14 residues. V was cut by 2 bases and J by 7 bases, with 12 bases left in between. Per germline, CDR1 MNHEY and CDR2 SVGAGI. DNA of the CDR3: TGTGCCAGCAGTTACGGGGGGGCAAACCAGCCCCAGCATTTT. Translation gives CASSYGGANQPQHF.